This T cell receptor beta chain was identified during a study of T cells in Graves' hyperthyroidism and ophthalmopathy. Germline CDR1 SGHRS, CDR2 YFSETQ. The CDR3 length is 15 residues. This clonotype was seen many times. One junction end does not reproduce the germline sequence, and a read error may be involved. TCR beta CDR3 regions were amplified from RNA transcripts. HTBI primers drove first-round RT-PCR of the TCR CDR3. TCRdb itself ran the multiplex PCR reads through MiXCR, one entry per CDR3 protein. The table records roughly 170,000 distinct CDR3 sequences, about a sixth of them present only once.

Sequencing was performed on blood. This receptor was identified in a woman in her fifties or sixties with Graves' hyperthyroidism. The rearrangement uses TRBV5-1 and TRBJ1-1; weak D call: TRBD1 (5 bases). CDR3 nucleotides: TGTGCCAGCAGCTTAGTTGGGGGTATGAACACTGAAGCTTTCTTT. It encodes CASSLVGGMNTEAFF. Full variable domain (outside the CDR3, taken from reference TRBV5-1 and TRBJ1-1): KAGVTQTPRYLIKTRGQQVTLSCSPISGHRSVSWYQQTPGQGLQFLFEYFSETQRNKGNFPGRFSGRQFSNSRSEMNVSTLELGDSALYLCASSLVGGMNTEAFFGQGTRLTVV.